The 23 T cell receptor beta chains given below trace back to one sample, sequenced in a study of CD8+CD57+ T cells in acquired aplastic anemia (dated by TCRdb to 2016 to 2019). The patients picked for sequencing were ones in whom flow cytometry had shown an expansion of CD8+CD57+ cells. Sequencing used an Illumina HiSeq 2000. Profiling of TCR beta VDJ combinations and CDR3 sequences used genomic DNA as the template. TCRdb took the public reads, trimmed them with fastp at Q25, ran MiXCR for clone calling and kept in-frame beta chains. Every distinct CDR3 protein forms one entry, paired with its most common genes and DNA. Across this sample there are about 180,000 distinct CDR3 sequences, with 48% seen only once. The ten largest make up 10% to 15% of the sample. Sequenced input: sorted CD4+, CD8+, or CD8+CD57+ T cells (not recorded which) from PBMCs. Receptor source: a human donor with aplastic anemia.

The rearrangement joins TRBV5-1 to TRBJ2-5; D not resolved. V lost 4 bases, J lost 5 bases, and 21 bases lay in between. Germline V CDR1 and CDR2: SGHRS, YFSETQ. The CDR3 is 16 amino acids. The DNA of the CDR3 is TGCGCCAGCAGCGAAGGTCAAAGGGATCGATCCGAGACCCAGTACTTC. This codes for CASSEGQRDRSETQYF.

This clonotype was recorded at least ten times. The chain employs TRBV2 and TRBJ2-6; D gene uncertain. Trimming removed 6 bases from V and 0 bases from J, with 9 bases in between. The germline CDR1 and CDR2 sequences are SNHLY and FYNNEI. CDR3 size: 15 residues. The CDR3 bases are TGTGCCAGCAGCGGACGGAACTCTGGGGCCAACGTCCTGACTTTC. It translates to CASSGRNSGANVLTF.

This clonotype was detected only a few times. The V gene is TRBV14, the J gene TRBJ2-3; TRBD2 matches at 11 bases. With 4 bases clipped from V and 0 bases from J, the junction kept 15 bases outside the gene matches. Looked up from germline, CDR1 is SGHDN and CDR2 is FVKESK. The CDR3 length is 20 residues. The CDR3 DNA reads TGTGCCAGCAGCCCTGATCTAGCGGGGGGTCTTTATAATAGCACAGATACGCAGTATTTT. Its protein is CASSPDLAGGLYNSTDTQYF. Combining the CDR3 with reference TRBV14 and TRBJ2-3 gives the whole variable domain EAGVTQFPSHSVIEKGQTVTLRCDPISGHDNLYWYRRVMGKEIKFLLHFVKESKQDESGMPNNRFLAERTGGTYSTLKVQPAELEDSGVYFCASSPDLAGGLYNSTDTQYFGPGTRLTVL.

V usage is TRBV7-3 and J usage is TRBJ2-5, with 8 bases fitting TRBD2. The V gene end was trimmed by 5 bases and the J gene end by 0 bases; junction bases not matched to a gene: 5. In germline, CDR1 is SGHTA, CDR2 FQGTGA. The CDR3 runs to 15 residues. CDR3 sequence (DNA): TGTGCCAGCAGCCTCGTAGCGGGATACCAAGAGACCCAGTACTTC. As protein: CASSLVAGYQETQYF.

V is TRBV10-2 and J is TRBJ1-6, with no clear D. The CDR3 covers 14 residues. The V end lost 3 bases, the J end lost 10 bases, and 13 bases lay between the germline ends. Germline lookup yields CDR1 WSHSY and CDR2 SAAADI. The CDR3 region has the DNA TGCGCCAGCAGTGACACCCGAATCGGGTCACCCCTCCACTTT. The encoded protein is CASSDTRIGSPLHF.

This chain links TRBV20-1 with TRBJ1-2; D is ambiguous. Trimming took off 0 bases at V and 4 bases at J, with 9 bases between the two ends. The CDR3 extends over 13 amino acids. Germline V gene sequence: CDR1 DFQATT, CDR2 SNEGSKA (reference sequence). The CDR3 DNA reads TGCAGTGCTAGAGATCCCCAGACCTATGGCTACACCTTC. This gives the protein CSARDPQTYGYTF.

The V and J genes are TRBV29-1 and TRBJ2-5, with D possibly matching TRBD2 (6 bases). Germline lookup yields CDR1 SQVTM and CDR2 ANQGSEA. V was pared by 4 bases and J by 2 bases, with 14 bases between. The CDR3 has 14 amino acids. CDR3 residues: CSVAWRTTQETQYF. The CDR3 bases are TGCAGCGTTGCGTGGAGGACTACACAAGAGACCCAGTACTTC. Full variable domain (outside the CDR3, taken from reference TRBV29-1 and TRBJ2-5): SAVISQKPSRDICQRGTSLTIQCQVDSQVTMMFWYRQQPGQSLTLIATANQGSEATYESGFVIDKFPISRPNLTFSTLTVSNMSPEDSSIYLCSVAWRTTQETQYFGPGTRLLVL.

This clonotype was recorded a few times. This chain connects TRBV10-3 to TRBJ2-5, with a weak D call TRBD1 (5 bases). This CDR3 has 14 residues. Germline values: CDR1 ENHRY, CDR2 SYGVKD. V dropped 0 bases and J dropped 2 bases, with 7 bases sitting between them. CDR3: CAISESTGQETQYF. The CDR3 bases are TGTGCCATCAGTGAGTCTACAGGACAAGAGACCCAGTACTTC.

This clonotype has ten or more counts. V is TRBV5-8 and J is TRBJ1-5, with a possible D match to TRBD1 (5 bases). CDR1 SGHTS and CDR2 YDEGEE come from the germline V gene. V was trimmed by 4 bases and J by 7 bases, leaving 18 bases between them. This CDR3 is built from 15 residues. The CDR3 DNA reads TGTGCCAGCAGCGTTGGGGCCAAGGGTCGGCAGCCCCAGCATTTT. This gives the protein CASSVGAKGRQPQHF.

In this sample, this clonotype turned up many times. The V call is TRBV20-1, the J call TRBJ2-5; possibly TRBD1 for D (7 bases). This CDR3 spans 13 amino acids. The V gene's germline CDR1 is DFQATT and CDR2 SNEGSKA (reference sequence). Trimming took 4 bases from V and 2 from J, leaving 11 bases between them. The CDR3 nucleotides are TGCAGTGCTAAGCAGGGGGGACAAGAGACCCAGTACTTC. It yields the protein CSAKQGGQETQYF.

This clonotype was counted a single time. The CDR3 end shows no conserved phenylalanine or tryptophan, and so a read error is likely. J is TRBJ2-7 and V is TRBV5-1; D unclear. The CDR3 is made up of 12 amino acids. Germline CDR1 and CDR2: SGHRS and YFSETQ. Trimming took 1 base from V and 5 from J, leaving 7 bases between them. The CDR3 sequence is CASSLFGHEQYL. The CDR3 DNA reads as TGCGCCAGCAGCTTGTTCGGCCACGAGCAGTACCTC.

As regards this clonotype: A read error may explain this, as a much larger clone is one base away. The V and J genes are TRBV9 and TRBJ1-3; 7 nucleotides match TRBD1. The CDR3 runs to 14 residues. CDR1 and CDR2 from the germline V gene are SGDLS and YYNGEE. CDR3 sequence: CTSSGQASGNTIYF. The CDR3 DNA is TGTACCAGCAGCGGACAGGCTTCTGGAAACACCATATATTTT.

This clonotype occurred a few times. The chain joins TRBV2 to TRBJ2-3; no clear D gene. Trimming removed 10 bases from V and 5 bases from J, with 16 bases in between. CDR3 size: 13 residues. From germline, CDR1 is SNHLY and CDR2 FYNNEI. CDR3 protein: CATSKVMVDTQYF. In DNA, the CDR3 is TGTGCCACCTCTAAGGTGATGGTAGATACGCAGTATTTT.

The V call is TRBV7-9, the J call TRBJ1-1; D might be TRBD1 (6 bases). This CDR3 contains 14 residues. CDR1 SEHNR and CDR2 FQNEAQ come from the germline V gene (reference sequence). V lost 2 bases and J lost 4, with 11 bases in between. Here the CDR3 reads CASSLSTGATEAFF. As DNA, the CDR3 is TGTGCCAGCAGCTTATCAACGGGGGCCACTGAAGCTTTCTTT.

The sample holds a few counts of this clonotype. V gene TRBV2 combines with J gene TRBJ1-6, with 8 bases matching TRBD1. CDR1 is SNHLY and CDR2 is FYNNEI in the germline V gene. This CDR3 region has 14 residues. V trimming: 6 bases; J trimming: 6 bases; junction bases outside the gene matches: 4. In DNA form, the CDR3 reads TGTGCCAGCAGCCGACAGGGGTTTAATTCACCCCTCCACTTT. Protein: CASSRQGFNSPLHF.

CDR3 nucleotide sequence: TGTGCCAGCAGCTACGGGACAGGTGAGCAGTTCTTC. It translates to CASSYGTGEQFF. The chain recombines TRBV7-2 with TRBJ2-1; the match to TRBD1 covers 8 bases. The V segment lost 4 bases and the J segment 9 bases; nucleotides outside the gene matches: 2. The length of the CDR3 is 12 residues. Germline V gives CDR1 SGHTA, CDR2 FQGNSA. The variable domain in full, with the rest retrieved from reference TRBV7-2 and TRBJ2-1, is GAGVSQSPSNKVTEKGKDVELRCDPISGHTALYWYRQSLGQGLEFLIYFQGNSAPDKSGLPSDRFSAERTGGSVSTLTIQRTQQEDSAVYLCASSYGTGEQFFGPGTRLTVL.

The table lists this clonotype with a few counts. V usage is TRBV5-6 and J usage is TRBJ1-4, with 12 bases identical to TRBD1. CDR1 SGHDT and CDR2 YYEEEE come from the germline V gene. With V trimmed by 0 bases and J by 10 bases, 4 bases remained unmatched. The CDR3 is 15 amino acids. CDR3 amino acids: CASSLGGQGAPKLFF. Here the CDR3 DNA reads TGTGCCAGCAGCTTGGGGGGACAGGGGGCTCCAAAACTGTTTTTT.

This clonotype was picked up many times. V gene TRBV5-1 combines with J gene TRBJ2-3, with unresolved D. Trimming left V 4 bases short and J 1 base short, with 16 bases between. The CDR3 consists of 16 residues. The germline gives CDR1 SGHRS, CDR2 YFSETQ. CDR3 coding DNA: TGCGCCAGCAGCCCTTCGGACCCAAGCCGCACAGATACGCAGTATTTT. Encoded protein: CASSPSDPSRTDTQYF.

As for this clonotype: One end of the junction is discordant with germline, which a read error may explain. The chain combines TRBV24-1 with TRBJ2-7, with TRBD2 as a possible D gene (5 bases). Germline V gives CDR1 KGHDR, CDR2 SFDVKD. There are 12 residues in the CDR3. The CDR3 reads CASSLEGREQYF. The DNA of the CDR3 is TGTGCCAGCAGTTTAGAGGGTCGCGAGCAGTACTTC.

In its sample, this clonotype was seen many times. The chain uses TRBV4-1 and TRBJ1-6; no clear D gene. Germline loops: CDR1 MGHRA, CDR2 YSYEKL. CDR3 length: 15 amino acids. The V end lost 2 bases, the J end lost 13 bases, and 18 bases lay between the germline ends. CDR3 in DNA: TGCGCCAGCAGCCAACAAACGGGCCCCAATTTCCCCCTCCACTTT. Its translation is CASSQQTGPNFPLHF.

On this clonotype: A clone one base away is much larger, so this may be a read error. The rearrangement uses TRBV12-3 or TRBV12-4 and TRBJ2-2; TRBD2 aligns across 10 bases. V lost 7 bases, J lost 4 bases, and 6 bases stayed unmatched. This CDR3 region has 15 residues. CDR3 region: CASIPRLAGTGELFF. CDR3 coding DNA: TGTGCCAGCATACCCAGACTAGCGGGCACCGGGGAGCTGTTTTTT.

The rearrangement joins TRBV24-1 to TRBJ2-2; D is unresolved. V lost 9 bases, J lost 8 bases, and 9 bases lay in between. Germline V gene lookup returns CDR1 KGHDR and CDR2 SFDVKD. This CDR3 is 11 amino acids long. This CDR3 is CATSVLGELFF. The CDR3 DNA reads TGTGCCACCTCCGTTCTTGGGGAGCTGTTTTTT.

The chain is built from TRBV20-1 and TRBJ2-7; 7 bases match TRBD2. The ends lost 0 bases at V and 3 bases at J; junction bases unmatched: 11. Looked up from germline, CDR1 is DFQATT and CDR2 is SNEGSKA (reference sequence). This CDR3 region has 16 residues. The CDR3 bases are TGCAGTGCTAGAGATGCTTCTAGCGGTAGGTTCTACGAGCAGTACTTC. Encoded protein: CSARDASSGRFYEQYF.